This paragraph covers one T cell receptor (beta chain) sequence. Its antigen is as yet unknown. Expressed TCRB transcripts were sequenced after all isolated RNA was converted to cDNA. Here immunoSEQ multiplex PCR was the method, and the copy in TCRdb shows in-frame clones only, minus some. The profile shows a few hundred thousand clones, roughly 11% of them singletons. This sample is part of a study of beta chain features in type 1 diabetes. Study-level results: Among all four CD4+ subsets, Type 1 diabetes patients had TCRB CDR3s that were moderately but significantly shorter.

With 5 bases clipped from V and 2 bases from J, the junction kept 9 bases outside the gene matches. Germline values: CDR1 SGHTA, CDR2 FQGNSA. The CDR3 covers 16 residues. Material: naive CD4+ T cells from blood. This clonotype was sampled from a man aged 30 to 45 with type 1 diabetes. J is TRBJ2-1 and V is TRBV7-2; 7 bases agree with TRBD2. In nucleotides, the CDR3 is TGTGCCAGCAGCCTTCCCTCGGCGGGGGCCTACAATGAGCAGTTCTTC. Its protein is CASSLPSAGAYNEQFF.